This T cell receptor beta chain emerged from a study of stem cell transplantation in POMP-related autoinflammatory disease. Points from the study as a whole: Patients with PRAID showed a restricted number of unique TRB V-J gene pairings.

The repertoire was sequenced with immunoSEQ multiplex PCR; TCRdb's copy has only in-frame clones and lacks some. The profile shows tens of thousands of clones, about 81% of them singletons. Comments on this clone: Antigen specificity is unknown.

The germline V gene encodes CDR1 SEHNR and CDR2 FQNEAQ (reference sequence). J was trimmed by 7 bases and V by 4 bases; bases with no gene match: 6. The CDR3 contains 15 residues. The J gene is TRBJ1-4, the V gene TRBV7-9; 10 nucleotides line up with TRBD1. The clonotype comes from a human donor with POMP-related autoinflammation and immune dysregulation (PRAID). This specimen was CD4+ T cells from PBMCs, taken before stem cell transplantation. The chain's CDR3 is CASSSRQGAGEKLFF. In nucleotides, the CDR3 is TGTGCCAGCAGCTCCAGACAGGGGGCCGGTGAAAAACTGTTTTTT. The full variable domain, its missing parts supplied by reference TRBV7-9 and TRBJ1-4, is DTGVSQNPRHKITKRGQNVTFRCDPISEHNRLYWYRQTLGQGPEFLTYFQNEAQLEKSRLLSDRFSAERPKGSFSTLEIQRTEQGDSAMYLCASSSRQGAGEKLFFGSGTQLSVL.